The 23 T cell receptor beta chains given below trace back to one sample, sequenced in a study of beta chain features in type 1 diabetes. Expressed TCRB transcripts were sequenced because the isolated RNA had all been reverse transcribed beforehand. TCRdb keeps only in-frame clones here, not all; method: immunoSEQ multiplex PCR. Among about 660,000 clones, about an eighth were seen once, and the ten largest hold approximately 0.039%. Study-level findings and limits: Among patients with Type 1 diabetes, TCRB CDR3s were moderately but significantly shorter in every one of the four CD4+ subsets.

These receptors' antigens are unknown. Sequencing used naive CD4+ T cells from blood. The receptors shown here come from a man aged 18 to 30 with type 1 diabetes.

This clone was detected only a few times. This chain uses TRBV9 with TRBJ2-5, with 9 bases matching TRBD1. The CDR3 has 13 residues. J gave up 5 bases and V 5 bases, and 4 bases lay outside the gene matches. Germline CDR1 reads SGDLS; CDR2 reads YYNGEE. The CDR3 DNA is TGTGCCAGCAGTACAGGGGGCCGGGAGACCCAGTACTTC. Translation: CASSTGGRETQYF.

V and J are TRBV2 and TRBJ1-3; no clear D gene. Trimming removed 3 bases at V and 8 bases at J, with 5 bases between. The CDR3 is 11 amino acids. Per the germline V gene, CDR1 is SNHLY and CDR2 is FYNNEI. DNA of the CDR3: TGTGCCAGCAGTGATGGGTACACCATATATTTT. Amino acids: CASSDGYTIYF.

The chain couples TRBV14 to TRBJ2-7, with TRBD2 matching 11 bases. The CDR3 sequence is 16 residues long. Germline CDR1 SGHDN, CDR2 FVKESK. Trimming removed 5 bases from V and 1 base from J; junction bases left unmatched: 7. CDR3 amino acids: CASSTFGLAGSYEQYF. As DNA, the CDR3 is TGTGCCAGCAGCACCTTCGGACTAGCGGGTTCCTACGAGCAGTACTTC.

The chain is built from TRBV4-1 and TRBJ2-1; the D gene could be TRBD1 or TRBD2 (5 bases each). Between the trimmed V and J ends, which lost 2 bases and 9 bases, there was a span of 17 bases. The CDR3 runs 15 residues. Per the germline V gene, CDR1 is MGHRA and CDR2 is YSYEKL. The CDR3 DNA is TGCGCCAGCAGCCAACCGGGACCCCGCAACGGTGAGCAGTTCTTC. It translates to CASSQPGPRNGEQFF.

The chain uses TRBV6-5 and TRBJ1-1; the D gene is possibly TRBD1 (5 bases). Germline V gene sequence: CDR1 MNHEY, CDR2 SVGAGI. The CDR3 consists of 15 residues. V was cut by 5 bases and J by 0 bases, with 13 bases left in between. Here the CDR3 DNA reads TGTGCCAGCAGTCCGAAGGGGTCCATGAACACTGAAGCTTTCTTT. This translates into CASSPKGSMNTEAFF.

This rearrangement joins TRBV4-2 to TRBJ2-7; 10 nucleotides line up with TRBD1. V dropped 4 bases and J dropped 3; count of bases not matched to a gene: 3. The CDR3 contains 14 residues. Germline V gives CDR1 LGHNA, CDR2 YNFKEQ. CDR3 coding DNA: TGTGCCAGCAGCCCCGGACAGGGGGGCTACGAGCAGTACTTC. It translates to CASSPGQGGYEQYF.

The CDR3 loop reads CASSEFRGGANVLTF. DNA of the CDR3: TGTGCCAGCAGTGAATTTCGTGGTGGGGCCAACGTCCTGACTTTC. This chain links TRBV2 with TRBJ2-6, with D unclear. The CDR3 consists of 15 residues. The germline V and J ends were trimmed by 2 bases and 3 bases, with 8 bases remaining between them. CDR1 is SNHLY, CDR2 FYNNEI, per germline. Variable domain in full (rest from reference TRBV2 and TRBJ2-6): EPEVTQTPSHQVTQMGQEVILRCVPISNHLYFYWYRQILGQKVEFLVSFYNNEISEKSEIFDDQFSVERPDGSNFTLKIRSTKLEDSAMYFCASSEFRGGANVLTFGAGSRLTVL.

This clone was found a few times. Other nucleotide sequences in the sample specify the same CDR3. The V and J genes are TRBV7-2 and TRBJ1-4, with no clear D. V was shortened by 3 bases and J by 0 bases, with 5 bases between the two germline ends. The CDR3 consists of 14 residues. Germline lookup yields CDR1 SGHTA and CDR2 FQGNSA. This chain's CDR3 is CASSLTATNEKLFF. The CDR3 DNA follows: TGTGCCAGCAGCTTGACCGCAACTAATGAAAAACTGTTTTTT.

This clone has just a few counts. The chain couples TRBV4-1 to TRBJ2-3; 7 nucleotides line up with TRBD2. The trim removed 4 bases at V and 5 bases at J, leaving 15 bases unmatched. CDR3 length: 17 residues. Per germline, CDR1 MGHRA and CDR2 YSYEKL. The CDR3 coding sequence is TGCGCCAGCAGCCCTAAGTACGATCTGGGAGGGGAAGATACGCAGTATTTT. It codes for CASSPKYDLGGEDTQYF.

This clone has only a few counts. The chain uses TRBV7-3 and TRBJ2-2; 7 positions match TRBD2. Germline CDR1 reads SGHTA; CDR2 reads FQGTGA. The CDR3 is 15 amino acids. V lost 7 bases to trimming and J lost 5 bases; unmatched junction nucleotides: 10. The CDR3 DNA sequence: TGTGCCAGCACCACCGGACTAGTTAAGACCGGGGAGCTGTTTTTT. This gives the protein CASTTGLVKTGELFF. The variable domain in full, with the rest retrieved from reference TRBV7-3 and TRBJ2-2, is GAGVSQTPSNKVTEKGKYVELRCDPISGHTALYWYRQSLGQGPEFLIYFQGTGAADDSGLPNDRFFAVRPEGSVSTLKIQRTERGDSAVYLCASTTGLVKTGELFFGEGSRLTVL.

As regards this clone: This CDR3 is also generated by other DNA sequences in the sample. The CDR3 bases are TGTGCCAGCAGCTTCCAGGGAGACCAGCCCCAGCATTTT. Translation gives CASSFQGDQPQHF. The V gene is TRBV7-9, the J gene TRBJ1-5; tentatively, D is TRBD1 (5 bases). CDR1 SEHNR and CDR2 FQNEAQ come from the germline V gene (reference sequence). V lost 3 bases and J 7 bases, leaving 10 bases between the germline ends. This CDR3 region has 13 residues.

The V and J genes are TRBV27 and TRBJ1-6; D perhaps matches TRBD1 (5 bases). In germline, CDR1 is MNHEY, CDR2 SMNVEV (reference sequence). V lost 6 bases and J lost 9, with 18 bases in between. The CDR3 is 15 residues long. The CDR3 sequence: CASREDTMRGSPLHF. CDR3 DNA: TGTGCCAGCAGGGAGGACACTATGCGGGGTTCACCCCTCCACTTT.

This sequence joins TRBV6-1 and TRBJ1-1; D ambiguous. Germline CDR1 and CDR2: MNHNS and SASEGT. This CDR3 is 13 amino acids long. Trimming cost V 10 bases and J 0 bases, with 12 bases left between them. The CDR3 loop reads CATEGPLNTEAFF. The CDR3 DNA is TGTGCCACCGAAGGACCGCTGAACACTGAAGCTTTCTTT.

J is TRBJ2-4 and V is TRBV28, with D possibly TRBD2 on 5 matching bases. With 5 bases removed from V and 5 bases from J, the gap between germline ends came to 19 bases. This CDR3 region has 16 residues. Germline V gives CDR1 MDHEN, CDR2 SYDVKM. DNA for the CDR3: TGTGCCAGCAGTCCCCCGGAATGGTTCGGGGAAAACATTCAGTACTTC. This encodes CASSPPEWFGENIQYF.

This chain uses TRBV28 with TRBJ2-7; no clear D. Between the trimmed V and J ends, which lost 2 bases and 1 base, there was a span of 18 bases. This CDR3 has 17 residues. CDR1 MDHEN and CDR2 SYDVKM come from the germline V gene. CDR3 nucleotides: TGTGCCAGCAGTTTAACGAGTCGGCAGCCAGGATCCTACGAGCAGTACTTC. Protein product: CASSLTSRQPGSYEQYF. Using reference TRBV28 and TRBJ2-7 for the parts outside the CDR3, the full variable domain is DVKVTQSSRYLVKRTGEKVFLECVQDMDHENMFWYRQDPGLGLRLIYFSYDVKMKEKGDIPEGYSVSREKKERFSLILESASTNQTSMYLCASSLTSRQPGSYEQYFGPGTRLTVT.

The chain couples TRBV5-4 to TRBJ2-3; the D gene could be TRBD1 or TRBD2 (7 bases each). Trimming shortened V by 0 bases and J by 3 bases, and 14 bases separated the two germline ends. Germline V gene sequence: CDR1 SGHNT, CDR2 YYREEE (reference sequence). The CDR3 contains 16 residues. CDR3 loop: CASSLARGGGTDTQYF. The CDR3 region has the DNA TGTGCCAGCAGCTTGGCCAGGGGGGGTGGGACAGATACGCAGTATTTT. Drawing the rest from reference TRBV5-4 and TRBJ2-3, the complete variable domain is ETGVTQSPTHLIKTRGQQVTLRCSSQSGHNTVSWYQQALGQGPQFIFQYYREEENGRGNFPPRFSGLQFPNYSSELNVNALELDDSALYLCASSLARGGGTDTQYFGPGTRLTVL.

This clone was counted a few times. The chain combines TRBV7-2 with TRBJ2-3, with TRBD2 as a possible D gene (6 bases). The germline gives CDR1 SGHTA, CDR2 FQGNSA. The CDR3 consists of 16 residues. The ends were cut back, 5 bases at V and 2 bases at J, with 17 bases in the middle. CDR3 bases: TGTGCCAGCAGCCTCCTAGCGCTCGAGTTCACAGATACGCAGTATTTT. The encoded protein is CASSLLALEFTDTQYF.

This chain links TRBV10-3 with TRBJ1-2; 9 bases fit TRBD1. Germline CDR1 reads ENHRY; CDR2 reads SYGVKD. J gave up 8 bases and V 7 bases, and 5 bases lay outside the gene matches. This CDR3 region has 12 residues. The CDR3 loop reads CAINTGGVGYTF. The CDR3 nucleotides are TGTGCCATCAACACAGGGGGCGTCGGCTACACCTTC.

This chain joins TRBV7-8 and TRBJ2-1, with D perhaps TRBD1 (8 bases). The V gene's germline CDR1 is SGHVS and CDR2 FQNEAQ. V was pared by 5 bases and J by 2 bases, with 16 bases between. This CDR3 region has 16 residues. The CDR3 region is CASSPYRGGTYNEQFF. The CDR3 nucleotides are TGTGCCAGCAGCCCCTACAGGGGGGGCACCTACAATGAGCAGTTCTTC.

This clone has just a few counts. The rearrangement joins TRBV9 to TRBJ2-5; D is possibly TRBD2 (6 bases). The CDR3 is 14 amino acids. Trimming pared 7 bases from V and 5 bases from J, leaving 18 bases between. The germline CDR1 and CDR2 sequences are SGDLS and YYNGEE. For the CDR3, the DNA is TGTGCCAGCTCCCGGGACTCATTAACGGAGACCCAGTACTTC. Its protein product is CASSRDSLTETQYF.

The gene calls are TRBV5-6 and TRBJ2-7; D may be TRBD1 or TRBD2 (5 bases each). This CDR3 region has 14 residues. Germline V gene sequence: CDR1 SGHDT, CDR2 YYEEEE. The V gene lost 1 base and the J gene lost 2 bases, with 10 bases spanning the gap. In DNA form, the CDR3 reads TGTGCCAGCAGCTTGAGAGGGGCTCCCTACGAGCAGTACTTC. As protein: CASSLRGAPYEQYF.

The chain links TRBV10-3 to TRBJ1-3; D unclear. Per germline, CDR1 ENHRY and CDR2 SYGVKD. This CDR3 has 19 residues. The germline V and J ends were trimmed by 0 bases and 0 bases, with 18 bases remaining between them. The CDR3 region has the DNA TGTGCCATCAGTGAGTCGAAGGTAACGGAGCAGAGCTCTGGAAACACCATATATTTT. Translation: CAISESKVTEQSSGNTIYF.

This clone was found a few times. V is TRBV30 and J is TRBJ2-1; 8 bases match TRBD2. Germline-derived CDR1 and CDR2 are GTSNPN and SVGIG (reference sequence). CDR3 size: 12 residues. The V gene end was trimmed by 3 bases and the J gene end by 7 bases; junction bases not matched to a gene: 2. CDR3 sequence (DNA): TGTGCCTGGAGCGGGGGGGCTAATGAGCAGTTCTTC. Translated: CAWSGGANEQFF.